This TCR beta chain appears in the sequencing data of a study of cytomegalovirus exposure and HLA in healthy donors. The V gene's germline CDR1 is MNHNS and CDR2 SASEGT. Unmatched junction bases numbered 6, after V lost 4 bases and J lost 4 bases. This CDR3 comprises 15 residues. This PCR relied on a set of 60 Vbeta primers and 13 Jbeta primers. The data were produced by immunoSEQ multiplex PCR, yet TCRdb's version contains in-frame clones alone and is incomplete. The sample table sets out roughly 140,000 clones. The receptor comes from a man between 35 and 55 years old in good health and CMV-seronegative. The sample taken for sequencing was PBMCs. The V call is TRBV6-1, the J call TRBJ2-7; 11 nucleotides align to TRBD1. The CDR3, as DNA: TGTGCCAGCAGTGGAGGGACAGGGGGTAGTTACGAGCAGTACTTC. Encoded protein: CASSGGTGGSYEQYF.